The source of this TCR beta chain is a study of T cell changes during pregnancy in multiple sclerosis. CDR3 length: 14 residues. The germline V and J ends were trimmed by 2 bases and 8 bases, with 13 bases remaining between them. From germline, CDR1 is SGHTA and CDR2 FQGNSA. Assay: immunoSEQ multiplex PCR; the TCRdb copy retains only in-frame clones and omits some. The data hold some 80,000 clones, with approximately 92% observed a single time. The V call is TRBV7-2, the J call TRBJ2-1; TRBD1 might be the D (5 bases). The source is a female donor with multiple sclerosis, enrolled in a pregnancy study. The specimen comprised peripheral blood, sampled in the first trimester of pregnancy. CDR3 sequence reads: CASSLRRVLDEQFF. The CDR3 DNA follows: TGTGCCAGCAGCTTACGCAGGGTTTTGGATGAGCAGTTCTTC.